These 18 T cell receptor beta chains share one sample of origin, sequenced in a study. TCRdb redid the calling of the reads with MiXCR, one entry per CDR3 protein. Counted here are thousands of distinct CDR3 sequences, roughly 10% occurring once; the ten biggest clones make up about 13%. The sequenced material came from CD4+ T cells from synovial fluid. These receptors originate from a human donor with rheumatoid arthritis.

By sample fraction, this clonotype is medium-sized. This chain links TRBV28 with TRBJ1-2; 10 nucleotides agree with TRBD1. Losses at the gene ends were 5 bases for V and 8 bases for J; bases not matched to a gene: 2. The length of the CDR3 is 12 residues. Per the germline V gene, CDR1 is MDHEN and CDR2 is SYDVKM. The CDR3 region is CASSDRGQGYTF. CDR3 nucleotides: TGTGCCAGCAGTGACAGGGGGCAAGGCTACACCTTC.

This clonotype is classed as medium-sized. The chain carries TRBV20-1 and TRBJ2-7; the D gene is possibly TRBD2 (6 bases). V was cut by 0 bases and J by 2 bases, with 20 bases left in between. CDR1 is DFQATT, CDR2 SNEGSKA, per germline (reference sequence). The CDR3 is made up of 17 amino acids. The CDR3 sequence: CSARDLGVGGQTYEQYF. In nucleotides, the CDR3 is TGCAGTGCTAGAGATTTAGGAGTGGGAGGCCAAACCTACGAGCAGTACTTC.

This clonotype was counted at least ten times. The chain recombines TRBV7-2 with TRBJ1-1; no firm D call. The CDR3 is 14 amino acids. The germline V and J ends were trimmed by 3 bases and 1 base, with 9 bases remaining between them. CDR1 and CDR2 (germline): SGHTA, FQGNSA. In nucleotides, the CDR3 is TGTGCCAGCAGCTTTTTTTGGAGGAACACTGAAGCTTTCTTT. Residues: CASSFFWRNTEAFF.

Points on this clonotype: A much larger clone differs by one base, so this may be a read error. The rearrangement joins TRBV2 to TRBJ2-1; D perhaps matches TRBD2 (6 bases). Germline CDR1 is SNHLY and CDR2 is FYNNEI. The CDR3 runs 13 residues. The CDR3 loop is CPSYRDSQDEQFF. The CDR3 nucleotides read TGTCCCAGCTACCGGGACTCTCAGGATGAGCAGTTCTTC.

This clonotype is termed medium-sized. The chain carries TRBV3-1 and TRBJ1-1; TRBD1 is a possible D gene (5 bases). The CDR3 loop spans 16 amino acids. Between the trimmed V and J ends, which lost 0 bases and 0 bases, there was a span of 11 bases. Per the germline V gene, CDR1 is LGHDT and CDR2 is YNNKEL (reference sequence). The CDR3 here is CASSQDRGVMNTEAFF. In DNA form, the CDR3 reads TGTGCCAGCAGCCAAGATAGGGGCGTGATGAACACTGAAGCTTTCTTT.

By share of the sample, this clonotype is medium-sized. The chain couples TRBV19 to TRBJ2-7, with 8 bases fitting TRBD2. This CDR3 has 14 residues. V lost 1 base to trimming and J lost 2 bases; unmatched junction nucleotides: 1. Germline CDR1 reads LNHDA; CDR2 reads SQIVND (reference sequence). The CDR3 DNA follows: TGTGCCAGTAGTATAGCGGGAGGGCCCTACGAGCAGTACTTC. It codes for CASSIAGGPYEQYF.

This clonotype was detected ten times or more. The chain combines TRBV6-1 with TRBJ2-7, with 10 bases matching TRBD1. The CDR3 runs 15 residues. The V segment lost 2 bases and the J segment 4 bases; nucleotides outside the gene matches: 5. Germline CDR1 reads MNHNS; CDR2 reads SASEGT. CDR3 DNA: TGTGCCAGCAGTGAAATGGGGACAGGGGCATACGAGCAGTACTTC. Translation gives CASSEMGTGAYEQYF.

This clonotype ranks as medium-sized. The chain couples TRBV7-3 to TRBJ2-1, with D perhaps matching TRBD2 (5 bases). The V gene's germline CDR1 is SGHTA and CDR2 FQGTGA. V dropped 2 bases and J dropped 4 bases, with 21 bases sitting between them. The CDR3 spans 18 residues. CDR3 DNA sequence: TGTGCCAGCAGCTTATTGGGCAAGTGGGAGAGTATGTACAATGAGCAGTTCTTC. Translation gives CASSLLGKWESMYNEQFF.

By sample share, this clonotype is medium-sized. The chain joins TRBV5-4 to TRBJ1-2; D ambiguous. Looked up from germline, CDR1 is SGHNT and CDR2 is YYREEE (reference sequence). This CDR3 comprises 16 residues. The V end lost 0 bases, the J end lost 4 bases, and 16 bases lay between the germline ends. CDR3 region: CASSLVGLMDGYGYTF. The CDR3 coding sequence is TGTGCCAGCAGCTTGGTCGGTCTAATGGACGGCTATGGCTACACCTTC.

This clonotype was seen ten or more times. This chain joins TRBV4-3 and TRBJ1-3; 10 bases are a match to TRBD1. The CDR3 runs to 16 residues. Germline assignment: CDR1 LGHNA and CDR2 YSLEER. With 1 base clipped from V and 0 bases from J, the junction kept 0 bases outside the gene matches. The CDR3 region has the DNA TGCGCCAGCAGCCAAGGGACAGGGGGCTCTGGAAACACCATATATTTT. It specifies CASSQGTGGSGNTIYF.

This clonotype ranks as medium-sized. The CDR3 protein is CSVEARGTEETQYF. The CDR3 coding sequence is TGCAGCGTTGAGGCCAGGGGGACGGAAGAGACCCAGTACTTC. The V call is TRBV29-1, the J call TRBJ2-5; 7 bases are shared with TRBD1. J lost 3 bases, V lost 3 bases, and 7 bases had no gene match. The CDR3 runs 14 residues. Germline V lookup: CDR1 SQVTM, CDR2 ANQGSEA.

This clonotype has ten or more counts. This chain uses TRBV27 with TRBJ2-5; 9 nucleotides agree with TRBD1. V was clipped by 2 bases and J by 5 bases; unmatched bases: 3. The CDR3 consists of 14 residues. Germline loops: CDR1 MNHEY, CDR2 SMNVEV (reference sequence). The CDR3, as DNA: TGTGCCAGCAGTTTAACAGGGGGCAGCGAGACCCAGTACTTC. Its translation: CASSLTGGSETQYF.

This clonotype is labeled as medium-sized. This chain joins TRBV3-1 and TRBJ2-7; the D is unclear. The V and J ends lost 4 bases and 6 bases respectively, with 16 bases between them. This CDR3 is built from 14 residues. Germline CDR1 reads LGHDT; CDR2 reads YNNKEL (reference sequence). CDR3 sequence (DNA): TGTGCCAGCAGCCCCCCTGGGTCCGCGGTCGAGCAGTACTTC. This translates into CASSPPGSAVEQYF.

This clonotype occurred many times. This chain connects TRBV19 to TRBJ2-2, with D maybe TRBD2 (6 bases). There are 14 residues in the CDR3. Germline CDR1 LNHDA, CDR2 SQIVND (reference sequence). V dropped 8 bases and J dropped 6 bases, with 16 bases sitting between them. The CDR3 here is CASQNGGMAGELFF. The CDR3 DNA follows: TGTGCCAGTCAAAACGGAGGGATGGCCGGGGAGCTGTTTTTT. The variable domain in full, with the rest retrieved from reference TRBV19 and TRBJ2-2, is DGGITQSPKYLFRKEGQNVTLSCEQNLNHDAMYWYRQDPGQGLRLIYYSQIVNDFQKGDIAEGYSVSREKKESFPLTVTSAQKNPTAFYLCASQNGGMAGELFFGEGSRLTVL.

This rearrangement joins TRBV7-6 to TRBJ2-2; maybe TRBD1 (5 bases). Germline V gives CDR1 SGHVS, CDR2 FNYEAQ. V was cut by 6 bases and J by 0 bases, with 11 bases left in between. The CDR3 length is 15 residues. This chain's CDR3 is CASRHDSANTGELFF. DNA for the CDR3: TGTGCCAGCAGGCATGACAGCGCGAACACCGGGGAGCTGTTTTTT.

This clonotype was seen a few times. The genes are TRBV14 and TRBJ2-3; TRBD2 matches 10 bases. The CDR3 is made up of 15 amino acids. The V segment lost 4 bases and the J segment 1 base; nucleotides outside the gene matches: 2. CDR1 is SGHDN, CDR2 FVKESK, per germline. The CDR3: CASSRLAGGTDTQYF. CDR3 bases: TGTGCCAGCAGCCGACTAGCGGGCGGCACAGATACGCAGTATTTT.

In this sample, this clonotype turned up many times. The DNA of the CDR3 is TGTGCCAGCAGCAACCTGGGACTAGCGGGGCCTTACAATGAGCAGTTCTTC. The encoded protein is CASSNLGLAGPYNEQFF. The chain recombines TRBV7-3 with TRBJ2-1, with 13 bases that match TRBD2. Trimming at V came to 5 bases and at J to 4 bases, leaving 8 bases not matched to a gene. The CDR3 spans 17 residues. Germline CDR1 reads SGHTA; CDR2 reads FQGTGA.

This clonotype is labeled medium-sized (0.01 to 0.1%). The rearrangement uses TRBV20-1 and TRBJ2-7, with 11 bases fitting TRBD2. This CDR3 spans 15 amino acids. The ends lost 4 bases at V and 4 bases at J; junction bases unmatched: 9. In germline, CDR1 is DFQATT, CDR2 SNEGSKA (reference sequence). CDR3 amino acids: CSANRLAGGPYEQYF. Here the CDR3 DNA reads TGCAGTGCTAACCGATTAGCGGGAGGGCCTTACGAGCAGTACTTC.